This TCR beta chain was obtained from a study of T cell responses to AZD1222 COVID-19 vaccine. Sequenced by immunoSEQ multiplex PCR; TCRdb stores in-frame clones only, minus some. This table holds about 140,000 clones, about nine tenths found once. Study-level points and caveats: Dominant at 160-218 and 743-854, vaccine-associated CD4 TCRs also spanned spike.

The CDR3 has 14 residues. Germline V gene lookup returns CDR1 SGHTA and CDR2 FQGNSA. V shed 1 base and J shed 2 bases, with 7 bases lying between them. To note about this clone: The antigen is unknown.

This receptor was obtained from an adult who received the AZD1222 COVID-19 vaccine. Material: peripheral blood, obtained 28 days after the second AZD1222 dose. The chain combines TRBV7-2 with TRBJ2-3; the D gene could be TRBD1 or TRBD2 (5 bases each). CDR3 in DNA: TGTGCCAGCAGCTTAGGAGGGACCACAGATACGCAGTATTTT. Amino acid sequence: CASSLGGTTDTQYF.